This TCR beta chain was identified in a study of Graves' ophthalmopathy and Graves' hyperthyroidism. The study amplified TCR beta CDR3 regions using RNA transcripts. Investigators did first-round RT-PCR with HTBI primers, then second-round multiplex PCR. TCRdb reprocessed the multiplex PCR reads with MiXCR, giving one entry per CDR3 protein. The sample has approximately 700,000 distinct CDR3 sequences; roughly 39% are singletons. The table lists this clonotype with many counts. The antigen remains unidentified. The study's findings and limits: Also, most clonotypes expanded in the thyroid above 0.001 frequency appeared in blood.

CDR3 length equals 12 residues. Germline CDR1 SGDLS, CDR2 YYNGEE. V was cut by 3 bases and J by 2 bases, with 5 bases left in between. This sequence joins TRBV9 and TRBJ1-1; no clear D. Input material: peripheral blood. The TCR sequence derives from an adult man with Graves' ophthalmopathy. CDR3 sequence: CASSALNTEAFF. The CDR3 DNA is TGTGCCAGCAGCGCGTTAAACACTGAAGCTTTCTTT.